The 30 T cell receptor beta chains in this list originate from one sample, sequenced in a study of T cell changes during pregnancy in multiple sclerosis. Repertoires were generated with immunoSEQ multiplex PCR, while TCRdb's copy carries only in-frame clones and drops some. The sample lists about 60,000 clones; 93% were seen once. The input for sequencing was peripheral blood, taken after pregnancy. These receptors came from a female donor with multiple sclerosis, enrolled in a pregnancy study.

The chain links TRBV28 to TRBJ1-2; D call uncertain. The CDR3 is 15 residues long. With 7 bases removed from V and 1 base from J, the gap between germline ends came to 16 bases. Germline V CDR1 and CDR2: MDHEN, SYDVKM. Written as DNA, the CDR3 is TGTGCCAGCACTTCGGCGGAGATTCTTAACTATGGCTACACCTTC. Protein: CASTSAEILNYGYTF.

This clone is a singleton in its sample. The CDR3 nucleotides read TGTGCCAGCAGTGTGGATAGGGTCCGGGAGGGTGAAGCTTTCTTT. Protein sequence: CASSVDRVREGEAFF. V is TRBV2 and J is TRBJ1-1, with unresolved D. CDR1 is SNHLY and CDR2 is FYNNEI in the germline V gene. This CDR3 comprises 15 residues. The V end was cut by 4 bases, the J end by 7 bases, with 19 bases between.

The V gene is TRBV15, the J gene TRBJ2-2, with 8 positions matching TRBD2. CDR1 is LNHNV and CDR2 is YYDKDF in the germline V gene (reference sequence). Losses at the gene ends were 2 bases for V and 1 base for J; bases not matched to a gene: 12. This CDR3 is built from 19 residues. The CDR3 DNA reads as TGTGCCACCAGCAGACGCCCATTGACTAGCGTAGAGAACACCGGGGAGCTGTTTTTT. It specifies CATSRRPLTSVENTGELFF.

This clone occurred once. This chain links TRBV9 with TRBJ2-3; D call uncertain. This CDR3 has 14 amino acids. Germline V gene lookup returns CDR1 SGDLS and CDR2 YYNGEE. V lost 2 bases and J lost 2, with 9 bases in between. This CDR3 is CASSVLANTDTQYF. CDR3 coding DNA: TGTGCCAGCAGCGTCTTAGCTAACACAGATACGCAGTATTTT.

The chain couples TRBV10-1 to TRBJ2-3, with 7 bases matching TRBD2. The CDR3 loop spans 15 amino acids. The germline V gene encodes CDR1 WNHNN and CDR2 SYGVQD (reference sequence). With V trimmed by 2 bases and J by 4 bases, 6 bases remained unmatched. CDR3 DNA: TGCGCCAGCAGTGAGGAGCGGGATCCCGCAGATACGCAGTATTTT. Translating it yields CASSEERDPADTQYF.

This chain connects TRBV5-1 to TRBJ2-3; D possibly corresponds to TRBD1 (6 bases). Between the trimmed V and J ends, which lost 0 bases and 1 base, there was a span of 15 bases. The CDR3 is made up of 17 amino acids. Germline V CDR1 and CDR2: SGHRS, YFSETQ. CDR3 sequence: CASSLEVAGAGTDTQYF. The CDR3 coding sequence is TGCGCCAGCAGCTTGGAGGTGGCAGGGGCGGGCACAGATACGCAGTATTTT.

The chain joins TRBV7-9 to TRBJ1-1, with 11 bases aligning to TRBD1. CDR3 length: 16 amino acids. V shed 5 bases and J 5 bases; nucleotides not matched to a gene: 10. CDR1 and CDR2 (germline): SEHNR, FQNEAQ (reference sequence). The CDR3 is CASSPQGTGGRTEAFF. CDR3 bases: TGTGCCAGCAGCCCGCAAGGGACAGGGGGTCGGACTGAAGCTTTCTTT.

The chain recombines TRBV7-9 with TRBJ2-3; the match to TRBD1 covers 7 bases. This CDR3 is built from 15 residues. V was clipped by 2 bases and J by 2 bases; unmatched bases: 4. Germline V gives CDR1 SEHNR, CDR2 FQNEAQ (reference sequence). The CDR3 region is CASSLPTGDTDTQYF. In DNA form, the CDR3 reads TGTGCCAGCAGCTTACCTACAGGGGACACAGATACGCAGTATTTT.

The CDR3: CASVPGTWLYEQYF. CDR3 coding DNA: TGTGCCAGCGTCCCCGGGACTTGGTTGTACGAGCAGTACTTC. This chain connects TRBV7-9 to TRBJ2-7; D possibly corresponds to TRBD2 (6 bases). Germline values: CDR1 SEHNR, CDR2 FQNEAQ (reference sequence). Deletions cut 8 bases from V and 4 bases from J, with 18 bases between. This CDR3 comprises 14 residues.

In its sample, this clone was seen a few times. The chain recombines TRBV4-2 with TRBJ2-3, with 7 positions matching TRBD2. CDR1 and CDR2 from the germline V gene are LGHNA and YNFKEQ. The CDR3 consists of 15 residues. V dropped 1 base and J dropped 4; count of bases not matched to a gene: 5. CDR3 amino acids: CASSQAAGEADTQYF. CDR3 nucleotide sequence: TGTGCCAGCAGCCAAGCGGCGGGAGAGGCAGATACGCAGTATTTT.

The sample holds one count of this clone. The V call is TRBV28, the J call TRBJ1-5, with D tentatively TRBD1 (5 bases). With 5 bases removed from V and 5 bases from J, the gap between germline ends came to 19 bases. Per germline, CDR1 MDHEN and CDR2 SYDVKM. CDR3 length equals 16 residues. The CDR3, as DNA: TGTGCCAGCAGTGCTTGGGACTCACGGACCTATCAGCCCCAGCATTTT. Translated: CASSAWDSRTYQPQHF.

The rearrangement links TRBV7-9 to TRBJ2-7; 7 bases agree with TRBD2. J lost 3 bases, V lost 0 bases, and 2 bases had no gene match. CDR1 SEHNR and CDR2 FQNEAQ come from the germline V gene (reference sequence). The CDR3 totals 14 residues. DNA for the CDR3: TGTGCCAGCAGCTTAGCCGGGGGGAGCTACGAGCAGTACTTC. This encodes CASSLAGGSYEQYF.

This clone was counted a single time. The V and J genes are TRBV19 and TRBJ1-1, with a tentative D call TRBD1 (6 bases). Trimming took off 6 bases at V and 2 bases at J, with 19 bases between the two ends. The CDR3 extends over 16 amino acids. Germline V gene lookup returns CDR1 LNHDA and CDR2 SQIVND (reference sequence). This CDR3 is CASSIAAGTPNTEAFF. CDR3 DNA: TGTGCCAGTAGCATCGCAGCCGGGACACCAAACACTGAAGCTTTCTTT.

This chain connects TRBV19 to TRBJ2-2; TRBD2 aligns across 10 bases. Germline V gives CDR1 LNHDA, CDR2 SQIVND (reference sequence). Trimming removed 4 bases from V and 5 bases from J; junction bases left unmatched: 7. The CDR3 is 16 amino acids. The CDR3 DNA is TGTGCCAGTAGTAGGAGCGGGAGGGCCCTTACCGGGGAGCTGTTTTTT. It is translated as CASSRSGRALTGELFF.

The rearrangement joins TRBV7-9 to TRBJ2-1; unclear D gene. Trimming removed 5 bases from V and 6 bases from J, with 20 bases in between. Germline CDR1 is SEHNR and CDR2 is FQNEAQ (reference sequence). The CDR3 runs 16 residues. CDR3 bases: TGTGCCAGCAGCCTTGAGACTTATTCAGACGGCAATGAGCAGTTCTTC. Its protein product is CASSLETYSDGNEQFF.

This chain links TRBV12-5 with TRBJ2-3; D remains unclear. The CDR3 loop spans 15 amino acids. CDR1 is LGHNT, CDR2 FRNRAP, per germline. Trimming cost V 2 bases and J 1 base, with 10 bases left between them. CDR3 loop: CASGLSSTGTDTQYF. The CDR3, as DNA: TGTGCTAGTGGTTTGAGTAGCACGGGCACAGATACGCAGTATTTT. Filled out from reference TRBV12-5 and TRBJ2-3, the complete variable domain reads DARVTQTPRHKVTEMGQEVTMRCQPILGHNTVFWYRQTMMQGLELLAYFRNRAPLDDSGMPKDRFSAEMPDATLATLKIQPSEPRDSAVYFCASGLSSTGTDTQYFGPGTRLTVL.

V is TRBV7-9 and J is TRBJ2-1; 7 positions match TRBD1. Looked up from germline, CDR1 is SEHNR and CDR2 is FQNEAQ (reference sequence). The trim removed 2 bases at V and 5 bases at J, leaving 3 bases unmatched. The CDR3 runs to 14 residues. The CDR3 coding sequence is TGTGCCAGCAGCTTAATAGGGGGCCACAATGAGCAGTTCTTC. Translation gives CASSLIGGHNEQFF.

This clone has just one count. The J gene is TRBJ1-4, the V gene TRBV4-1; 10 nucleotides line up with TRBD1. V shed 6 bases and J 6 bases; nucleotides not matched to a gene: 7. Germline V CDR1 and CDR2: MGHRA, YSYEKL. This CDR3 contains 15 residues. The CDR3 loop is CASRILGTGDEKLFF. The CDR3 DNA follows: TGCGCCAGCAGAATATTGGGGACAGGGGATGAAAAACTGTTTTTT.

This chain links TRBV4-1 with TRBJ2-7, with 11 positions matching TRBD2. The J segment lost 4 bases and the V segment lost 0 bases, leaving 5 bases of the junction unmatched. Germline V gives CDR1 MGHRA, CDR2 YSYEKL. This CDR3 has 16 amino acids. CDR3 nucleotides: TGCGCCAGCAGCCAAGATAGCGGGAGGGACGCTTACGAGCAGTACTTC. Its protein product is CASSQDSGRDAYEQYF.

Concerning this clone: One end of the junction is discordant with germline, which a read error may explain. The J gene is TRBJ2-3, the V gene TRBV7-7; 8 bases map to TRBD1. In germline, CDR1 is SSHAT, CDR2 FNYEAQ (reference sequence). This CDR3 is 16 amino acids long. The CDR3 DNA sequence: TGTGCTAGCAGCTTAGGCTCGGGACAGGGCACAGATACGCAGTATTTT. This codes for CASSLGSGQGTDTQYF.

The J gene is TRBJ1-6, the V gene TRBV5-4; D is uncertain. The CDR3 length is 13 residues. Germline V gives CDR1 SGHNT, CDR2 YYREEE (reference sequence). V was clipped by 4 bases and J by 9 bases, with 11 bases between them. CDR3 DNA: TGTGCCAGCAGCCCCGGTAGAGGTTCACCCCTCCACTTT. Protein product: CASSPGRGSPLHF.

The chain is built from TRBV11-3 and TRBJ2-7, with 7 bases matching TRBD1. The junction had 7 bases not matched to a gene; V was cut back by 5 bases and J by 0 bases. This CDR3 contains 15 residues. Per the germline V gene, CDR1 is SGHNT and CDR2 is YENEEA. The CDR3 DNA reads TGTGCCAGCAGCACCCGGGACAGACTCTCCTACGAGCAGTACTTC. This encodes CASSTRDRLSYEQYF.

This chain links TRBV2 with TRBJ1-2; D is ambiguous. V was trimmed by 0 bases and J by 4 bases, leaving 6 bases between them. This CDR3 is 13 amino acids long. The germline gives CDR1 SNHLY, CDR2 FYNNEI. The CDR3 loop reads CASSEATGYGYTF. DNA of the CDR3: TGTGCCAGCAGTGAAGCGACGGGCTATGGCTACACCTTC.

This chain links TRBV28 with TRBJ2-1; maybe TRBD1 (6 bases). The CDR3 runs to 19 residues. Germline-derived CDR1 and CDR2 are MDHEN and SYDVKM. Trimming removed 2 bases at V and 7 bases at J, with 27 bases between. The CDR3: CASSLKQGPLPTWWNEQFF. The CDR3, as DNA: TGTGCCAGCAGTTTAAAACAGGGTCCCTTGCCTACCTGGTGGAATGAGCAGTTCTTC.

The J gene is TRBJ2-6, the V gene TRBV9, with D tentatively TRBD2 (5 bases). Between the trimmed V and J ends, which lost 2 bases and 4 bases, there was a span of 10 bases. The CDR3 length is 15 residues. CDR1 and CDR2 (germline): SGDLS, YYNGEE. CDR3 amino acids: CASSVRRFGANVLTF. The DNA for the CDR3 is TGTGCCAGCAGCGTTCGGAGGTTCGGGGCCAACGTCCTGACTTTC.

This sequence joins TRBV5-4 and TRBJ2-7; weak D call: TRBD2 (7 bases). Germline assignment: CDR1 SGHNT and CDR2 YYREEE (reference sequence). The CDR3 spans 18 residues. The V gene lost 0 bases and the J gene lost 1 base, with 20 bases spanning the gap. The CDR3 loop is CASSLAQQGPGGSYEQYF. In DNA, the CDR3 is TGTGCCAGCAGCTTGGCCCAACAGGGACCGGGAGGTTCCTACGAGCAGTACTTC. Complete variable domain (other parts from reference TRBV5-4 and TRBJ2-7): ETGVTQSPTHLIKTRGQQVTLRCSSQSGHNTVSWYQQALGQGPQFIFQYYREEENGRGNFPPRFSGLQFPNYSSELNVNALELDDSALYLCASSLAQQGPGGSYEQYFGPGTRLTVT.

The chain couples TRBV19 to TRBJ1-5; D is undetermined. The CDR3 sequence is 15 residues long. Trimming took 5 bases from V and 4 from J, leaving 15 bases between them. CDR1 LNHDA and CDR2 SQIVND come from the germline V gene (reference sequence). The CDR3, as DNA: TGTGCCAGTAGTGTCCAGTTCCTGAATAATCAGCCCCAGCATTTT. Residues: CASSVQFLNNQPQHF.

This clone is categorized as large (0.1 to 1%). The CDR3 DNA follows: TGTGCCAGCAGCAAAGCGCCTAGGGGGAACACTGAAGCTTTCTTT. It translates to CASSKAPRGNTEAFF. The chain employs TRBV21-1 and TRBJ1-1; TRBD1 is taken as the D call from the table, unchecked against the DNA. TRBV21-1 is a documented pseudogene. The CDR3 is made up of 15 amino acids.

The V gene is TRBV6-4, the J gene TRBJ2-7; 7 nucleotides match TRBD1. With V trimmed by 2 bases and J by 3 bases, 1 base remained unmatched. Germline loops: CDR1 MRHNA, CDR2 SNTAGT. The CDR3 spans 13 residues. The chain's CDR3 is CASSDDRVYEQYF. The DNA of the CDR3 is TGTGCCAGCAGTGACGACAGGGTCTACGAGCAGTACTTC.

This clone was recorded once. This sequence joins TRBV4-2 and TRBJ2-7, with 12 bases matching TRBD2. This CDR3 comprises 17 residues. Trimming cost V 4 bases and J 7 bases; bases outside gene matches: 14. Germline V gene lookup returns CDR1 LGHNA and CDR2 YNFKEQ. The CDR3 spells CASSLWDLAGGPGEQYF. The DNA of the CDR3 is TGTGCCAGCAGCCTCTGGGACCTAGCGGGAGGGCCTGGAGAGCAGTACTTC.